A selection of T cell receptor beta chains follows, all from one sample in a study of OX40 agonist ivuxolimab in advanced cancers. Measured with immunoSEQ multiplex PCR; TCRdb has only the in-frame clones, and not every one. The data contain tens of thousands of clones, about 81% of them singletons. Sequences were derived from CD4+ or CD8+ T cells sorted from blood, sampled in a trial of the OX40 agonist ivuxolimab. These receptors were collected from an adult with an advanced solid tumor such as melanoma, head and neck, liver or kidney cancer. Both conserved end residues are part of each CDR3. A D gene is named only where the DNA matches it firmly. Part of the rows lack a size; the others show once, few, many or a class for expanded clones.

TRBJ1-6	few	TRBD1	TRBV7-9	CASSPLDREYSPLHF	TGTGCCAGCAGCCCGCTGGACAGGGAGTATTCACCCCTCCACTTT
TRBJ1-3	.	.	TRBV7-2	CASSLAHISGNTIYF	TGTGCCAGCAGCTTAGCCCACATCTCTGGAAACACCATATATTTT
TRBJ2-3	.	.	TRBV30	CAWSVAGGTDTQYF	TGTGCCTGGAGTGTTGCGGGTGGCACAGATACGCAGTATTTT
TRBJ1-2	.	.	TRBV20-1	CSVLYGYTF	TGCAGTGTTCTCTATGGCTACACCTTC
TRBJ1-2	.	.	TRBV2	CASSEYLRPSTGYGYTF	TGTGCCAGCAGTGAATATCTACGACCCAGTACCGGCTATGGCTACACCTTC
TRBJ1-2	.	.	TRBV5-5	CASSLDGDTNYGYTF	TGTGCCAGCAGCTTGGACGGGGACACTAACTATGGCTACACCTTC
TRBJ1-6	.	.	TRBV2	CASSEALRHSSALHF	TGTGCCAGCAGTGAAGCGCTTCGGCACTCCTCGGCCCTCCACTTT
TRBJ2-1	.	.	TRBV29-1	CSVRPDDEQFF	TGCAGCGTTCGGCCGGATGATGAGCAGTTCTTC
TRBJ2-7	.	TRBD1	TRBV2	CASRDRARGYEQYF	TGTGCCAGCCGAGACAGGGCAAGAGGCTACGAGCAGTACTTC
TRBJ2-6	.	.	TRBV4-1	CASSQDNNGANVLTF	TGCGCCAGCAGCCAAGACAATAATGGGGCCAACGTCCTGACTTTC
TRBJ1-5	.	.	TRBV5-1	CASSLSGRGQPQHF	TGCGCCAGCAGCCTGTCTGGGAGGGGACAGCCCCAGCATTTT
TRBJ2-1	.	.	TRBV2	CASEGTRVSYNEQFF	TGTGCCAGCGAGGGGACACGGGTCTCCTACAATGAGCAGTTCTTC
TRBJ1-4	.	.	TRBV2	CASSGARGFATNEKLFF	TGTGCCAGCAGTGGGGCGCGGGGATTTGCAACTAATGAAAAACTGTTTTTT
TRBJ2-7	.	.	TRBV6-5	CASSYSGSAYEQYF	TGTGCCAGCAGTTACTCTGGCAGTGCCTACGAGCAGTACTTC
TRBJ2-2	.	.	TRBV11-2	CASSLEATNTGELFF	TGTGCCAGCAGCTTAGAGGCTACGAACACCGGGGAGCTGTTTTTT
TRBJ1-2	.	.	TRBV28	CASSHPKPGNYGYTF	TGTGCCAGCAGCCACCCAAAGCCGGGAAACTATGGCTACACCTTC
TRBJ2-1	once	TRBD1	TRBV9	CASSGGTGELVLGNEQFF	TGTGCCAGCAGCGGGGGGACAGGTGAATTAGTATTAGGGAATGAGCAGTTCTTC
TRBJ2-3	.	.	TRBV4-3	CASSQGTPGTDTQYF	TGCGCCAGCAGCCAAGGGACTCCTGGTACGGATACGCAGTATTTT
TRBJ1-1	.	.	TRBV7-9	CASSLSGTEAFF	TGTGCCAGCAGCTTGTCGGGGACTGAAGCTTTCTTT
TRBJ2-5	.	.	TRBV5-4	CASSPRGGGQETQYF	TGTGCCAGCAGCCCACGGGGAGGGGGCCAAGAGACCCAGTACTTC
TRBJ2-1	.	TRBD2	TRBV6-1	CASTLSGGVKYEQFF	TGTGCCAGTACCCTTAGCGGGGGGGTTAAATATGAGCAGTTCTTC
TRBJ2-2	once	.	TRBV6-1	CASSETYGELFF	TGTGCCAGCAGTGAAACATACGGGGAGCTGTTTTTT
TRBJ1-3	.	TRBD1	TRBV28	CASSPPPGRGAGNTIYF	TGTGCCAGCAGTCCACCCCCCGGCAGGGGGGCTGGAAACACCATATATTTT
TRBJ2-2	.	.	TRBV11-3	CASSPGPGELFF	TGTGCCAGCAGCCCCGGGCCCGGGGAGCTGTTTTTT
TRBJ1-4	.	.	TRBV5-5	CASSPTERNEKLFF	TGTGCCAGCAGCCCGACAGAAAGAAATGAAAAACTGTTTTTT
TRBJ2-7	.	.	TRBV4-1	CASSPTVQESYEQYF	TGCGCCAGCAGCCCTACGGTACAGGAGTCCTACGAGCAGTACTTC
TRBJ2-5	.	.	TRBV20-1	CSARGRRTQYF	TGCAGTGCTAGAGGGCGCCGGACCCAGTACTTC
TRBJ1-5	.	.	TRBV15	CATSRETGWNSNQPQHF	TGTGCCACCAGCAGAGAAACAGGGTGGAATTCCAATCAGCCCCAGCATTTT
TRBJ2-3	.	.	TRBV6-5	CASSYGQRATDTQYF	TGTGCCAGCAGTTACGGACAGCGAGCCACAGATACGCAGTATTTT
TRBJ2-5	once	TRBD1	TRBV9	CASSATGGETQYF	TGTGCCAGCAGCGCCACAGGGGGGGAGACCCAGTACTTC
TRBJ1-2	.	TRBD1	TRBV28	CASSLEGQYYGYTF	TGTGCCAGCAGCCTGGAGGGACAGTACTATGGCTACACCTTC
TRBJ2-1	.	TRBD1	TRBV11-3	CASSLRQGLNEQFF	TGTGCCAGCAGCTTACGACAGGGTCTCAATGAGCAGTTCTTC
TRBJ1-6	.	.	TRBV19	CASSLRGGENSPLHF	TGTGCCAGTAGTTTAAGGGGAGGAGAGAATTCACCCCTCCACTTT
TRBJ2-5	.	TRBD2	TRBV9	CASSVGSGGAWETQYF	TGTGCCAGCAGCGTAGGTAGCGGGGGGGCCTGGGAGACCCAGTACTTC
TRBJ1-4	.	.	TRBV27	CASSLSLGGPFEKLFF	TGTGCCAGCAGTTTATCGTTAGGGGGGCCGTTTGAAAAACTGTTTTTT
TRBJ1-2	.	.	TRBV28	CASSLSGLDYGYTF	TGTGCCAGCAGTTTATCAGGACTTGACTATGGCTACACCTTC
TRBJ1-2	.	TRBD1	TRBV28	CASSQQGEGYTF	TGTGCCAGCAGTCAACAGGGGGAAGGCTACACCTTC
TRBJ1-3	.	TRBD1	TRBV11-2	CASSWGQAISGNTIYF	TGTGCCAGCAGCTGGGGACAGGCCATCTCTGGAAACACCATATATTTT
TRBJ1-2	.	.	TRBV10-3	CAISEVEGRAKRYGYTF	TGTGCCATCAGTGAGGTGGAGGGACGAGCGAAACGGTATGGCTACACCTTC
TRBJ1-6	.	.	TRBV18	CASSLNGGGYNSPLHF	TGTGCCAGCTCACTCAACGGGGGCGGCTATAATTCACCCCTCCACTTT
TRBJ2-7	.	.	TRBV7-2	CASSLAGTSSYEQYF	TGTGCCAGCAGCTTAGCGGGCACTAGCTCCTACGAGCAGTACTTC
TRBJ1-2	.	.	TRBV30	CAWRSNYGYTF	TGTGCCTGGAGAAGTAACTATGGCTACACCTTC
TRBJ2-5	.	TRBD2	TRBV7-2	CASSLGLAGLETQYF	TGTGCCAGCAGCTTAGGCCTAGCGGGGTTAGAGACCCAGTACTTC
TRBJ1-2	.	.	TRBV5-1	CASSLDGRGYGYTF	TGCGCCAGCAGCTTGGATGGACGGGGTTATGGCTACACCTTC
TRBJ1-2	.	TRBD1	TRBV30	CAWSALGQGWDYTF	TGTGCCTGGAGTGCCCTTGGACAGGGTTGGGACTACACCTTC